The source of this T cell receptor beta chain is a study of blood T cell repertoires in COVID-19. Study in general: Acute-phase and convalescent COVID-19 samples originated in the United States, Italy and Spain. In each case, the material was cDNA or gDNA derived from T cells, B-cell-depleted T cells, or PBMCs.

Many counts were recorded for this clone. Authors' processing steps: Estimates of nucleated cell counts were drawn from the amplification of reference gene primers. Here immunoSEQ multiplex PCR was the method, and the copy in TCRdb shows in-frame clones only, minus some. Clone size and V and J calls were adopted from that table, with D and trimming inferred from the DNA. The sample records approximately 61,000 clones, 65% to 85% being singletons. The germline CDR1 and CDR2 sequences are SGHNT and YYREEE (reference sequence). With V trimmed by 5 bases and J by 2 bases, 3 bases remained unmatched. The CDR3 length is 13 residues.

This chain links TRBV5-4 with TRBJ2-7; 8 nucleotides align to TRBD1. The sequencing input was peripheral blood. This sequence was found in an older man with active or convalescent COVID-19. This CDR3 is CASSTDRAYEQYF. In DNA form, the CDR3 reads TGTGCCAGCAGTACGGACAGGGCCTACGAGCAGTACTTC. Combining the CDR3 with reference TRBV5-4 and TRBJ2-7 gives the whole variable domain ETGVTQSPTHLIKTRGQQVTLRCSSQSGHNTVSWYQQALGQGPQFIFQYYREEENGRGNFPPRFSGLQFPNYSSELNVNALELDDSALYLCASSTDRAYEQYFGPGTRLTVT.